Listed below are T cell receptor beta chains from one sample, sequenced in a study of beta chain features in type 1 diabetes. Measured with immunoSEQ multiplex PCR; TCRdb has only the in-frame clones, and not every one. Seen here are under 50,000 clones, roughly 70% observed once, and the top ten hold more than 2%. The sample consisted of Tregs from blood. These receptors were obtained from a woman aged 18-29 years with type 1 diabetes. Both conserved end residues are part of each CDR3. The D gene is left open where the match is weak. Clone size, where shown, is once, few, many, or a class for clones that have expanded.

V gene	clone size	J gene	D gene	CDR3 protein	CDR3 DNA
TRBV5-4	.	TRBJ2-7	TRBD2	CASSLAGGDEQYF	TGTGCCAGCAGCTTGGCGGGGGGAGACGAGCAGTACTTC
TRBV30	.	TRBJ2-1	.	CAWSVSGGAYNEQFF	TGTGCCTGGAGTGTGTCCGGCGGGGCCTACAATGAGCAGTTCTTC
TRBV10-3	few	TRBJ2-2	TRBD2	CAISVGLTNTGELFF	TGTGCCATCAGTGTGGGACTAACGAACACCGGGGAGCTGTTTTTT
TRBV7-6	.	TRBJ1-1	.	CASSSLRGGEAFF	TGTGCCAGCAGCTCACTCCGCGGGGGTGAAGCTTTCTTT
TRBV4-2	.	TRBJ2-5	.	CASSPSGHQETQYF	TGTGCCAGCAGCCCCTCCGGTCACCAAGAGACCCAGTACTTC
TRBV27	.	TRBJ2-7	TRBD1	CASSLSKQGYEQYF	TGTGCCAGCAGTTTATCGAAACAGGGGTACGAGCAGTACTTC
TRBV6-6	.	TRBJ2-7	.	CANSPGHSSSPYEQYF	TGTGCCAACTCGCCGGGACACTCATCTTCACCCTACGAGCAGTACTTC
TRBV28	once	TRBJ2-1	.	CASTGTPYNEQFF	TGTGCCAGCACCGGGACTCCTTACAATGAGCAGTTCTTC
TRBV6-5	.	TRBJ1-5	.	CASRQGGARNQPQHF	TGTGCCAGCAGGCAGGGTGGGGCACGCAATCAGCCCCAGCATTTT
TRBV19	.	TRBJ2-3	TRBD1	CASSTTGATDTQYF	TGTGCCAGTAGCACGACAGGGGCAACAGATACGCAGTATTTT
TRBV7-9	.	TRBJ1-2	TRBD1	CASSGDRVGGYTF	TGTGCCAGCAGCGGGGACAGGGTCGGGGGCTACACCTTC
TRBV23-1	few	TRBJ2-3	.	CASSQSTTPTSTDTQYF	TGCGCCAGCAGTCAATCGACGACACCTACTAGCACAGATACGCAGTATTTT